This record concerns one TCR beta chain sequence. Its antigen is as yet unknown. The sample is drawn from a study of T cell responses to AZD1222 COVID-19 vaccine. Findings and limits, study-wide: Just a handful of AZD1222 recipients tested seropositive at baseline. Clonal diversity may have been underestimated, and the donors were mostly white British, with more females than males. Nearly half of the spike-specific TCRs reportedly recognize variant regions that carry no mutations.

Second doses that came at about 4 or about 12 weeks were put together. The germline gives CDR1 MGHDK, CDR2 SYGVNS. With 6 bases removed from V and 4 bases from J, the gap between germline ends came to 12 bases. The CDR3 runs 13 residues. Assay used: immunoSEQ multiplex PCR; TCRdb lists only in-frame clones, some missing. The sample lists 150,000 to 200,000 clones, approximately 86% occurring once. This receptor was taken from an adult who received the AZD1222 COVID-19 vaccine. The sample here was peripheral blood, taken 28 days after the second AZD1222 dose. The chain recombines TRBV25-1 with TRBJ1-2; the D gene is possibly TRBD1 (5 bases). The CDR3 loop reads CASSRDPGYGYTF. The DNA of the CDR3 is TGTGCCAGCAGCCGGGACCCAGGCTATGGCTACACCTTC.